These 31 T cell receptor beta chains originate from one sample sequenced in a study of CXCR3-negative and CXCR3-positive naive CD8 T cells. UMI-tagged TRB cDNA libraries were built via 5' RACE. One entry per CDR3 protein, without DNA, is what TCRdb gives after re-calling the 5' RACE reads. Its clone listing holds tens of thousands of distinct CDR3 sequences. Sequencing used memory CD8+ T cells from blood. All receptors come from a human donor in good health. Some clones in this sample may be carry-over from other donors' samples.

CDR3 sequence: CASSLDGYNEQFF. The chain combines TRBV12-3 or TRBV12-4 with TRBJ2-1. The CDR3 totals 13 residues.

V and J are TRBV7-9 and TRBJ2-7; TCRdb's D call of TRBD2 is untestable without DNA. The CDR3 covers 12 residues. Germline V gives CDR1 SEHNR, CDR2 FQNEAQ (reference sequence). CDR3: CASSPIGLAGVF.

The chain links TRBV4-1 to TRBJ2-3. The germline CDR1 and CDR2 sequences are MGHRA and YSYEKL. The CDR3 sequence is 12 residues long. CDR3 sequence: CASSQASDTQYF.

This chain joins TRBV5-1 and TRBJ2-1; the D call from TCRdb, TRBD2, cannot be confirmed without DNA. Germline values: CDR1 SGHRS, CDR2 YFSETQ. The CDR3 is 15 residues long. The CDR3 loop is CASSLEAGGPDEQFF.

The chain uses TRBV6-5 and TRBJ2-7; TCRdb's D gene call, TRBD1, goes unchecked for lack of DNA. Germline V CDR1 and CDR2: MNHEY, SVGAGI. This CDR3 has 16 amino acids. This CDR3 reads CASSYSADRQTYEQYF.

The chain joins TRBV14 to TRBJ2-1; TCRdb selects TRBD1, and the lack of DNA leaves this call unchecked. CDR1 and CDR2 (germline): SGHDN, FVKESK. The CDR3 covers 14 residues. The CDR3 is CASTRDRDYNEQFF.

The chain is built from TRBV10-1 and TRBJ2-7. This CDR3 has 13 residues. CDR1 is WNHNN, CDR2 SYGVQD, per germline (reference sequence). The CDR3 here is CASSESEINEQHF.

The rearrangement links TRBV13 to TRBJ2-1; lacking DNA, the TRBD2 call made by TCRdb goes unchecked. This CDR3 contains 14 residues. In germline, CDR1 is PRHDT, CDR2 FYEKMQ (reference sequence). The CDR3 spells CASSQGLAWNEQFF.

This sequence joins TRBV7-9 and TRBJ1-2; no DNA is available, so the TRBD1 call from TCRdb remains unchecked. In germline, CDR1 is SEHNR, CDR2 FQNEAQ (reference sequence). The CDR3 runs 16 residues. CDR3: CASSPTGAAPDYGYTF. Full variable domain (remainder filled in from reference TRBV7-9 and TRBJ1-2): DTGVSQNPRHKITKRGQNVTFRCDPISEHNRLYWYRQTLGQGPEFLTYFQNEAQLEKSRLLSDRFSAERPKGSFSTLEIQRTEQGDSAMYLCASSPTGAAPDYGYTFGSGTRLTVV.

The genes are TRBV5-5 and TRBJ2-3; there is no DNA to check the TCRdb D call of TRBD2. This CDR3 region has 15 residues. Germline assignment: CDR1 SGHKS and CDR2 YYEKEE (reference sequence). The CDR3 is CASSLSGFSGDTQYF. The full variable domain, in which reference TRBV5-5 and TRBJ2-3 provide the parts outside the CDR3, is DAGVTQSPTHLIKTRGQQVTLRCSPISGHKSVSWYQQVLGQGPQFIFQYYEKEERGRGNFPDRFSARQFPNYSSELNVNALLLGDSALYLCASSLSGFSGDTQYFGPGTRLTVL.

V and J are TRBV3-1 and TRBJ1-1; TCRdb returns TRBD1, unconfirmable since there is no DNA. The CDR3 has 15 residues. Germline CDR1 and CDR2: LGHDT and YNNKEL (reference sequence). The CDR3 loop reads CASTQGTGYGAEAFF.

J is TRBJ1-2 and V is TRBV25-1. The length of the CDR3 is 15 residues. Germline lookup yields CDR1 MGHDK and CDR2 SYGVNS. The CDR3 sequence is CASSGGLKDGYGYTF.

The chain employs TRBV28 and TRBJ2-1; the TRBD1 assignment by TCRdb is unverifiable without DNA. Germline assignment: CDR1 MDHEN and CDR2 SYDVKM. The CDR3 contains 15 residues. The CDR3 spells CASSFPDSRVNEQFF.

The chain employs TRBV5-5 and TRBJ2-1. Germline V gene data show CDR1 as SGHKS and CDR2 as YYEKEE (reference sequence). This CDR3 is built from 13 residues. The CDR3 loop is CASSLFSNNEQFF.

CDR3: CSVELAYNEQFF. The chain couples TRBV29-1 to TRBJ2-1; TCRdb returns TRBD2, unconfirmable since there is no DNA. Looked up from germline, CDR1 is SQVTM and CDR2 is ANQGSEA. The CDR3 spans 12 residues.

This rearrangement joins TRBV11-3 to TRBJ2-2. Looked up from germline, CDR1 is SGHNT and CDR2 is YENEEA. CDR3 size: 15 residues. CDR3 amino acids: CASSLEDLRTGELFF.

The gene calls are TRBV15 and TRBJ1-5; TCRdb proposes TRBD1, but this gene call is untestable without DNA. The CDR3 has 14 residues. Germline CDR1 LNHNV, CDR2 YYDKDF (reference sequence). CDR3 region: CATSREGGGQPQHF.

The CDR3 loop is CASSLEDRGPDTQYF. The chain links TRBV11-2 to TRBJ2-3; TCRdb outputs TRBD1, but without DNA this stays unchecked. Germline CDR1 and CDR2: SGHAT and FQNNGV. The CDR3 runs 15 residues.

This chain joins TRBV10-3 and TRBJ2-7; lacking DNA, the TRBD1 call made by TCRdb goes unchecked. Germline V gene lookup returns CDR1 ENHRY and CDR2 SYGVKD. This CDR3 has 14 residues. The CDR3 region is CAIGPGRTSYEQYF.

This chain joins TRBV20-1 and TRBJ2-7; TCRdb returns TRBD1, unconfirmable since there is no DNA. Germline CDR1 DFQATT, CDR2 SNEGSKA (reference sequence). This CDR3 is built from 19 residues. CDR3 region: CSARDHDPPDRGAPYEQYF.

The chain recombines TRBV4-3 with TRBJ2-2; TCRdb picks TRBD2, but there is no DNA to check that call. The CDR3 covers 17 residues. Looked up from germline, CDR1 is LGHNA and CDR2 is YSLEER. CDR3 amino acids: CASSQDIPGLGAGELFF.

The CDR3 loop is CASSASDRNEQFF. This chain links TRBV6-2 or TRBV6-3 with TRBJ2-1; TCRdb's D call, TRBD2, is unchecked because there is no DNA. This CDR3 is 13 amino acids long. The V gene's germline CDR1 is MNHEY and CDR2 SVGEGT.

The CDR3 sequence: CASSQEGESAYNEQFF. The chain uses TRBV12-3 or TRBV12-4 and TRBJ2-1; no DNA is available, so the TRBD1 call from TCRdb remains unchecked. This CDR3 has 16 amino acids.

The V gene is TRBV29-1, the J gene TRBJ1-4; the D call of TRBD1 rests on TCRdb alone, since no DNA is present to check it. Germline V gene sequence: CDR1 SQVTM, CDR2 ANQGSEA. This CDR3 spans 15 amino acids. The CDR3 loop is CSVEMVGQGEEKLFF. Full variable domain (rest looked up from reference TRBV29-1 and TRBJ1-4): SAVISQKPSRDICQRGTSLTIQCQVDSQVTMMFWYRQQPGQSLTLIATANQGSEATYESGFVIDKFPISRPNLTFSTLTVSNMSPEDSSIYLCSVEMVGQGEEKLFFGSGTQLSVL.

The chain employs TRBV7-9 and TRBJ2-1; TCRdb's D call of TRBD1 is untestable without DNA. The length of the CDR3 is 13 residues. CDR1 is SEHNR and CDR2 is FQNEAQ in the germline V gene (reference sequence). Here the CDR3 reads CASSSPDGNEQFF.

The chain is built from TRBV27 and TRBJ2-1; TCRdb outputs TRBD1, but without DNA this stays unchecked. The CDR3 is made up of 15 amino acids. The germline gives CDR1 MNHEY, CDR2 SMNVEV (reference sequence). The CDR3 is CASSPAPTGHNEQFF.

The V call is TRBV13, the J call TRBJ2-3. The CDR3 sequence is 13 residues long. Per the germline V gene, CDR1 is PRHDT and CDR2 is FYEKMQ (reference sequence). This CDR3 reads CASSPLQTDTQYF.

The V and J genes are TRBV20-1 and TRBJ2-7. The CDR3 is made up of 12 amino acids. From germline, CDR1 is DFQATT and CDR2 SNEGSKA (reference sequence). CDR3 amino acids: CRTSGDSYEQYF.

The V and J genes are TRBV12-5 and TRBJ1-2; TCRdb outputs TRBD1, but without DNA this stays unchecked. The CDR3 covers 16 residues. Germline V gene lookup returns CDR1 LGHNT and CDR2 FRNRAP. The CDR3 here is CASGLANRGPLLGYTF.

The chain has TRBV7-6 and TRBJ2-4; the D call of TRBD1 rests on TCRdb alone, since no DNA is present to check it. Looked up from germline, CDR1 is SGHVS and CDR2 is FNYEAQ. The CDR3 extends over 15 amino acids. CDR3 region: CASSLEGGTGNIQYF.

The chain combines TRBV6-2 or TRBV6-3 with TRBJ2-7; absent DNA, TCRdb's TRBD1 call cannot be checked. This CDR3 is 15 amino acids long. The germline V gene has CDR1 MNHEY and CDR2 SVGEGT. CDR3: CASSYVDRAVYEQYF.